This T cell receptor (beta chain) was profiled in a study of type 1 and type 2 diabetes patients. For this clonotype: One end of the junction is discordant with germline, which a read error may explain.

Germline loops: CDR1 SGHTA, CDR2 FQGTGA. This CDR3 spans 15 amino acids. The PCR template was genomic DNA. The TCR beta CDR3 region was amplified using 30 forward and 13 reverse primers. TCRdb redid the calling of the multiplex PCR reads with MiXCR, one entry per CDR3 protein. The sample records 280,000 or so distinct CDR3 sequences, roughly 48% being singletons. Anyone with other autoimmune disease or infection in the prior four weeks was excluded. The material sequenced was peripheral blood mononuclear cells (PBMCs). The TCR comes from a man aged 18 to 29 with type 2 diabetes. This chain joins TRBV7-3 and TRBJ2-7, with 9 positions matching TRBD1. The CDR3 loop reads CASSLTGTGYHEQYF. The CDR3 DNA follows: TGTGCCAGCAGCCTAACCGGGACAGGGTATCACGAGCAGTACTTC.